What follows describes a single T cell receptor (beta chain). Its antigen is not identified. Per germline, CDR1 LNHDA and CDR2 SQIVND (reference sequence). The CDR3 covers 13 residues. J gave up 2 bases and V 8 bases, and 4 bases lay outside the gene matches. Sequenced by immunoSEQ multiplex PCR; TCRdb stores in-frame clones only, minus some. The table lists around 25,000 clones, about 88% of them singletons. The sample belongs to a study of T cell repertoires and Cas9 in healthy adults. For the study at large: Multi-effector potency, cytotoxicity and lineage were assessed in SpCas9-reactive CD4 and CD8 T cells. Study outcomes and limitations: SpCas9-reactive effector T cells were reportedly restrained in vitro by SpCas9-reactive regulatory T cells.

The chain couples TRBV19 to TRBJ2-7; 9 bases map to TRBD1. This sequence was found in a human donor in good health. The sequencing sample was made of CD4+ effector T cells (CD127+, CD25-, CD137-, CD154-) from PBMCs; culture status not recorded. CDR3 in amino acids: CASGGTGTYEQYF. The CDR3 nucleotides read TGTGCCAGTGGCGGGACAGGGACCTACGAGCAGTACTTC.